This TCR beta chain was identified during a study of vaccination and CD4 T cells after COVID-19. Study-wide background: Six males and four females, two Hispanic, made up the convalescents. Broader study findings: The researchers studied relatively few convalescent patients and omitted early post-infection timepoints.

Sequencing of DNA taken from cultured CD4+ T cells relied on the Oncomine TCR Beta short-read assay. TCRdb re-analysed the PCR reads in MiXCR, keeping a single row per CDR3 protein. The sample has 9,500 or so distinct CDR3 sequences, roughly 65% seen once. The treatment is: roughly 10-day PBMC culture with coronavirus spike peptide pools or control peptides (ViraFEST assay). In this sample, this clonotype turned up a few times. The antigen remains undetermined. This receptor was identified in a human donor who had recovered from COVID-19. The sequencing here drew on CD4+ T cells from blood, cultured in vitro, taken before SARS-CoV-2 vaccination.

The CDR3: CSARDPIYETQYF. In nucleotides, the CDR3 is TGCAGTGCTAGAGATCCGATTTATGAGACCCAGTACTTC. The chain uses TRBV20-1 and TRBJ2-5; D is undetermined. Trimming left V 0 bases short and J 5 bases short, with 10 bases between. Germline CDR1 and CDR2: DFQATT and SNEGSKA (reference sequence). CDR3 size: 13 residues.